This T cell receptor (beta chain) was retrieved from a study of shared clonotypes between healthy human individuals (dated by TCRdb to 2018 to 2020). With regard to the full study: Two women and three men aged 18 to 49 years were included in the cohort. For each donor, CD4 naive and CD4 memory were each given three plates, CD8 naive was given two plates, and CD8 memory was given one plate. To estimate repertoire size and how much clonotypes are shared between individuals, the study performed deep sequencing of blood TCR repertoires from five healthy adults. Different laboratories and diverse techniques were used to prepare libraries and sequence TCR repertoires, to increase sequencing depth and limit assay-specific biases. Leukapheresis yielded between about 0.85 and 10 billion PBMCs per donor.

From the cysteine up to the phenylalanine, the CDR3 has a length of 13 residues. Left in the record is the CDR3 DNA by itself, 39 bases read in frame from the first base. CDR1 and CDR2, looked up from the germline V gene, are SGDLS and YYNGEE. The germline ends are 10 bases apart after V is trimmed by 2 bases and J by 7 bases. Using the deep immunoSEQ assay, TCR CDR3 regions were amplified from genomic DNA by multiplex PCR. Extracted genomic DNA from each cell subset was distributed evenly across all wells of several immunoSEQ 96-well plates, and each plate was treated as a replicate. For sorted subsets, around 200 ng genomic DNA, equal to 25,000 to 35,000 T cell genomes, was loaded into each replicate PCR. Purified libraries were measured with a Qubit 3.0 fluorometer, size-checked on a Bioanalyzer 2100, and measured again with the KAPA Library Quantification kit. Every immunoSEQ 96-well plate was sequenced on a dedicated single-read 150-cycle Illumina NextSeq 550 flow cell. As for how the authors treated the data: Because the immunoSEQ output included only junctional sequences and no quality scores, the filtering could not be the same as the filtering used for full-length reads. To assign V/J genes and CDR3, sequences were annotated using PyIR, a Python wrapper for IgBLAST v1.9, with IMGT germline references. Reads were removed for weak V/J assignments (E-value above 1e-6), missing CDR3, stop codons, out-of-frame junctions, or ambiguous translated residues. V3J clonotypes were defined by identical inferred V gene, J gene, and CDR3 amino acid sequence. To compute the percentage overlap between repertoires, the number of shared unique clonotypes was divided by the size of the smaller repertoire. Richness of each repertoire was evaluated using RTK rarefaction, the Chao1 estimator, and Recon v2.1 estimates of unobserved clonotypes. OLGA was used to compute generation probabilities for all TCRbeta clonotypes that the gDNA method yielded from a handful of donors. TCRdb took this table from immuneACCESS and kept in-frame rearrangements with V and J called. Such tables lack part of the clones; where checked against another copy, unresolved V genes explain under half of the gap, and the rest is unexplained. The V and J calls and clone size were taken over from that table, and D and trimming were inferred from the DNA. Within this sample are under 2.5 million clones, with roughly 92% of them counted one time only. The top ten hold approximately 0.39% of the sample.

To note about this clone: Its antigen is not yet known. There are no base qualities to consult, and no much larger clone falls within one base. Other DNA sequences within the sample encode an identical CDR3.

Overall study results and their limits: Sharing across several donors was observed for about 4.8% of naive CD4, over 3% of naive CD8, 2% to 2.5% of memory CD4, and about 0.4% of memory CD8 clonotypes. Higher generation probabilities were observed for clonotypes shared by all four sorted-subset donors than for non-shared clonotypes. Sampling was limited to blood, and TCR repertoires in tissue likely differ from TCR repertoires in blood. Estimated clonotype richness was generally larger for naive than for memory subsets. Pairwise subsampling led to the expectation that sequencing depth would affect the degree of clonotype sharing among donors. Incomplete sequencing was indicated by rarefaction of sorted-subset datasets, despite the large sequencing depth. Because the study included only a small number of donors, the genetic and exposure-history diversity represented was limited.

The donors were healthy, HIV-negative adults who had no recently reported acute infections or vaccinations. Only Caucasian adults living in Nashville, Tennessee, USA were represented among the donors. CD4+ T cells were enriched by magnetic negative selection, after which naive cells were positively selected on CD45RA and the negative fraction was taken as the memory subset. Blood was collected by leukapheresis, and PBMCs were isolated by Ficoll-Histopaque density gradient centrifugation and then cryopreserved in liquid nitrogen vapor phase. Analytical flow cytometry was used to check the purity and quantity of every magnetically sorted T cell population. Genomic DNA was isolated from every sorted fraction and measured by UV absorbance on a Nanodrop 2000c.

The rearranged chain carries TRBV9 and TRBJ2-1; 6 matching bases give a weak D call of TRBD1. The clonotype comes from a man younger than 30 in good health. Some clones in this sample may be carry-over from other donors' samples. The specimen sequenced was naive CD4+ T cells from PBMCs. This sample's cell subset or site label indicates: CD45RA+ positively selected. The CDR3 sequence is CASSVAGVNEQFF. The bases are TGTGCCAGCAGCGTGGCAGGGGTAAATGAGCAGTTCTTC.